This is a list of T cell receptor beta chains from one sample in a study of preoperative IRX-2 immunotherapy in early breast cancer. Profiling relied on immunoSEQ multiplex PCR, and the TCRdb table lists in-frame clones only, not all of them. The data hold about 23,000 clones, with approximately 95% observed a single time. The source was tumor tissue, collected after IRX-2 immunotherapy. Receptor source: a human donor with breast cancer. Each CDR3 is given with its conserved first and last residue.

TRBV15,TRBJ2-1,CATSRDRWSGDSEDEQFF
TRBV7-2,TRBJ1-1,CASSLDRGTPEAFF
TRBV13,TRBJ2-5,CASSSRTGGRETQYF
TRBV14,TRBJ2-2,CASSQDTGLAATGELFF
TRBV9,TRBJ2-7,CASSVEVRSYEQYF
TRBV9,TRBJ2-4,CASSASGGKNIQYF
TRBV6-6,TRBJ2-7,CASRDRDRGLREQYF
TRBV9,TRBJ2-3,CASSISSGPSTDTQYF
TRBV2,TRBJ1-3,CASTSLDQGPGNTIYF
TRBV7-2,TRBJ1-4,CASSKQSLTEKLFF
TRBV2,TRBJ2-7,CASKGGRYEQYF
TRBV4-1,TRBJ1-4,CASSQGRQNEKLFF
TRBV28,TRBJ1-2,CASGGGGNYGYTF
TRBV7-2,TRBJ2-3,CATAPTGDTQYF
TRBV2,TRBJ2-1,CASSGRMSGNRDEQFF
TRBV9,TRBJ2-7,CASSVGQENYEQYF
TRBV4-1,TRBJ2-7,CASSQALNRDLFYEQYF
TRBV12-1,TRBJ2-7,CASSPEGSGSPGEQYF
TRBV6-1,TRBJ1-2,CASSEAGQTYGYTF
TRBV13,TRBJ2-1,CASSTRDRGNEQFF
TRBV4-3,TRBJ2-7,CASSQDPAGGSSYEQYF
TRBV2,TRBJ2-2,CASSVWTGPNTGELFF
TRBV11-2,TRBJ2-5,CASSLGRQPQETQYF
TRBV27,TRBJ2-3,CASRVQGGTDTQYF
TRBV5-5,TRBJ2-1,CASSLASNEQFF
TRBV27,TRBJ2-5,CASSLSRGLAGRQETQYF
TRBV27,TRBJ1-2,CASSLFGSGTATNYGYTF